These 14 T cell receptor beta chains share one sample of origin, sequenced in a study of graft-versus-host responses after intestinal transplantation. The antigens these receptors bind are not known. Some clones are missing from TCRdb's copy, which holds only in-frame ones; the method was immunoSEQ multiplex PCR. The sample lists tens of thousands of clones, 89% seen once, with roughly 2.6% in the top ten. The input for sequencing was unstimulated CD8+ T cells sorted from spleen or lymph node cells, taken before intestinal transplant. The receptors were sampled from a human donor who received an intestinal transplant.

This clone was seen a handful of times. At one end, the junction sequence differs from germline, possibly due to a read error. V usage is TRBV7-6 and J usage is TRBJ2-2; the D gene is possibly TRBD1 (5 bases). The CDR3 has 13 amino acids. Germline V gene lookup returns CDR1 SGHVS and CDR2 FNYEAQ. CDR3 in amino acids: CASGLAAGRELFF. CDR3 coding DNA: TGTGCCAGCGGCTTAGCTGCAGGGCGGGAGCTGTTTTTT.

The chain joins TRBV19 to TRBJ2-7, with 8 bases that match TRBD2. CDR3 length: 15 residues. V was clipped by 7 bases and J by 2 bases; unmatched bases: 10. CDR1 and CDR2 from the germline V gene are LNHDA and SQIVND (reference sequence). The CDR3 protein is CASTPSPGGPYEQYF. CDR3 nucleotide sequence: TGTGCCAGTACCCCCTCCCCGGGGGGGCCCTACGAGCAGTACTTC.

In this sample, this clone turned up once. This chain connects TRBV9 to TRBJ1-1, with 7 bases that match TRBD1. The V gene's germline CDR1 is SGDLS and CDR2 YYNGEE. After removal of 0 bases from V and 1 base from J, the junction contained 6 bases not matched to a gene. This CDR3 spans 16 amino acids. The CDR3 nucleotides are TGTGCCAGCAGCGTAGAAGCAGGGGGAGAGAACACTGAAGCTTTCTTT. This sequence encodes CASSVEAGGENTEAFF.

The chain combines TRBV10-3 with TRBJ2-1, with TRBD2 matching over 7 bases. V gave up 4 bases and J gave up 4 bases; unmatched junction bases: 10. There are 16 residues in the CDR3. CDR1 and CDR2 (germline): ENHRY, SYGVKD. The CDR3 sequence is CAISVPGGTPYNEQFF. The CDR3 coding sequence is TGTGCCATCAGTGTACCGGGGGGTACGCCGTACAATGAGCAGTTCTTC.

The chain combines TRBV5-1 with TRBJ2-3; perhaps TRBD1 as D (5 bases). CDR3 length: 15 residues. The V gene's germline CDR1 is SGHRS and CDR2 YFSETQ. The germline V and J ends were trimmed by 0 bases and 2 bases, with 10 bases remaining between them. CDR3 loop: CASSLEGQATDTQYF. DNA for the CDR3: TGCGCCAGCAGCTTGGAAGGACAAGCCACAGATACGCAGTATTTT.

The J gene is TRBJ2-7, the V gene TRBV4-1, with D perhaps TRBD1 (6 bases). V dropped 2 bases and J dropped 3 bases, with 11 bases sitting between them. Germline CDR1 reads MGHRA; CDR2 reads YSYEKL. This CDR3 is built from 14 residues. The CDR3 DNA sequence: TGCGCCAGCAGCCAACAGGGGTTAGGCTACGAGCAGTACTTC. It specifies CASSQQGLGYEQYF.

This chain joins TRBV10-3 and TRBJ2-5, with 9 nucleotides matching TRBD2. The CDR3 loop spans 14 amino acids. CDR1 is ENHRY, CDR2 SYGVKD, per germline. After removal of 5 bases from V and 2 bases from J, the junction contained 3 bases not matched to a gene. The CDR3 protein is CAISFAGGQETQYF. The CDR3 DNA follows: TGTGCCATCAGTTTCGCGGGAGGGCAAGAGACCCAGTACTTC.

J is TRBJ2-1 and V is TRBV15; TRBD2 might be the D (6 bases). The V and J ends lost 3 bases and 7 bases respectively, with 16 bases between them. Looked up from germline, CDR1 is LNHNV and CDR2 is YYDKDF (reference sequence). The CDR3 extends over 15 amino acids. The CDR3 region has the DNA TGTGCCACCAGCAGGCGGGAAATGGGTTGGAATGAGCAGTTCTTC. Amino acid sequence: CATSRREMGWNEQFF.

The V call is TRBV7-9, the J call TRBJ2-1; the match to TRBD2 covers 10 bases. CDR1 and CDR2 from the germline V gene are SEHNR and FQNEAQ (reference sequence). With V trimmed by 5 bases and J by 4 bases, 5 bases remained unmatched. This CDR3 has 15 residues. The CDR3 DNA follows: TGTGCCAGCAGCCATCGGACTAGCGGATACAATGAGCAGTTCTTC. This gives the protein CASSHRTSGYNEQFF.

V and J are TRBV2 and TRBJ1-2, with 7 bases that match TRBD1. Germline CDR1 reads SNHLY; CDR2 reads FYNNEI. The CDR3 extends over 13 amino acids. Unmatched junction bases numbered 6, after V lost 9 bases and J lost 2 bases. CDR3 sequence: CARTGTENYGYTF. For the CDR3, the DNA is TGTGCCAGAACCGGGACAGAGAACTATGGCTACACCTTC.

The chain combines TRBV6-6 with TRBJ1-1; tentatively, D is TRBD1 (5 bases). V was shortened by 6 bases and J by 3 bases, with 14 bases between the two germline ends. The CDR3 consists of 14 residues. Germline CDR1 reads MNHNY; CDR2 reads SVGAGI (reference sequence). CDR3 bases: TGTGCCAGCAGCCTGGACATATCGTACACTGAAGCTTTCTTT. Translation: CASSLDISYTEAFF.

The chain is built from TRBV10-3 and TRBJ2-1, with 9 bases that match TRBD1. Trimming at V came to 7 bases and at J to 3 bases, leaving 16 bases not matched to a gene. Germline assignment: CDR1 ENHRY and CDR2 SYGVKD. The CDR3 sequence is 18 residues long. CDR3 bases: TGTGCCATCACCAAAACCATCTACAGGGGGCATGGCTACAATGAGCAGTTCTTC. This codes for CAITKTIYRGHGYNEQFF.

This chain uses TRBV19 with TRBJ2-7; 7 bases map to TRBD1. The V segment lost 2 bases and the J segment 2 bases; nucleotides outside the gene matches: 6. In germline, CDR1 is LNHDA, CDR2 SQIVND (reference sequence). The CDR3 has 15 residues. CDR3 bases: TGTGCCAGTAGTATAAGATTGGGACAGACCTACGAGCAGTACTTC. Amino acids: CASSIRLGQTYEQYF.

V usage is TRBV27 and J usage is TRBJ2-1; no definite D call. Germline V gene lookup returns CDR1 MNHEY and CDR2 SMNVEV (reference sequence). Trimming stripped 2 bases from V and 0 bases from J, with 11 bases between. This CDR3 region has 16 residues. DNA of the CDR3: TGTGCCAGCAGTTTAGTGGGCACCCACTCCTACAATGAGCAGTTCTTC. Encoded protein: CASSLVGTHSYNEQFF.